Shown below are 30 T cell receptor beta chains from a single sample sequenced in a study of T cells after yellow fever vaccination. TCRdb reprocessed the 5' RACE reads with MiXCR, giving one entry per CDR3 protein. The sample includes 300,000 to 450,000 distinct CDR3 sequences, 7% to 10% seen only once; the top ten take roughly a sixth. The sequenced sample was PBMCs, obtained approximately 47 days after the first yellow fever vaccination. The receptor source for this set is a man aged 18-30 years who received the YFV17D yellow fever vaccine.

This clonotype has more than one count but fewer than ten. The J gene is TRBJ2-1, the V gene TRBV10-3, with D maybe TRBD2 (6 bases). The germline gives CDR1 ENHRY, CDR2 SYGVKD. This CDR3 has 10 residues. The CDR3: CATGAGEQFF. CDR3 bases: TGTGCTACGGGAGCAGGAGAGCAGTTCTTC.

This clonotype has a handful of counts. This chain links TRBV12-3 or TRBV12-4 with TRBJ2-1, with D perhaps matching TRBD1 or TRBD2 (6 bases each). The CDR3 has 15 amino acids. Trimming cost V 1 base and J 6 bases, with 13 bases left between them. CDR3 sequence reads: CASSLGRGLLNEQFF. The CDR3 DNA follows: TGTGCCAGCAGTTTAGGCCGGGGGCTCCTCAATGAGCAGTTCTTC.

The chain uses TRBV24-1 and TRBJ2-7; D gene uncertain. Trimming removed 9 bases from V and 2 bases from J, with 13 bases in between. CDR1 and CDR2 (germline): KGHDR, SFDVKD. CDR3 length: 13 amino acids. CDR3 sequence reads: CATPGPNTYEQYV. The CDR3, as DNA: TGTGCCACCCCCGGGCCGAATACCTACGAGCAGTACGTC.

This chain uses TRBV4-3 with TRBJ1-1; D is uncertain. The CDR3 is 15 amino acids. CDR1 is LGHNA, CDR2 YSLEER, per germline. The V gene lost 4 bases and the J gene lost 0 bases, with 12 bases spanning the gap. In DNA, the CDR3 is TGCGCCAGCAGCCCTCAGGTTCGGATGAACACTGAAGCTTTCTTT. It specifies CASSPQVRMNTEAFF.

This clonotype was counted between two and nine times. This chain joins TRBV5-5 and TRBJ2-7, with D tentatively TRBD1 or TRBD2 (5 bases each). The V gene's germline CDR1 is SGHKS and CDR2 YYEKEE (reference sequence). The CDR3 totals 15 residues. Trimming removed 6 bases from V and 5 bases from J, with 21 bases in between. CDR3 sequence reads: CASTFWGRPPDEQYF. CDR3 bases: TGTGCCAGCACCTTCTGGGGACGGCCCCCTGACGAGCAGTACTTC.

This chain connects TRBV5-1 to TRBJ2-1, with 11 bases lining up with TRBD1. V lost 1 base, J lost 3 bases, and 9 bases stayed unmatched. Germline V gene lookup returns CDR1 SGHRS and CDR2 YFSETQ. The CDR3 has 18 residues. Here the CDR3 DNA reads TGCGCCAGCAGCTTGACAATCCCCGGGACAGGGGGCTACAATGAGCAGTTCTTC. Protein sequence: CASSLTIPGTGGYNEQFF.

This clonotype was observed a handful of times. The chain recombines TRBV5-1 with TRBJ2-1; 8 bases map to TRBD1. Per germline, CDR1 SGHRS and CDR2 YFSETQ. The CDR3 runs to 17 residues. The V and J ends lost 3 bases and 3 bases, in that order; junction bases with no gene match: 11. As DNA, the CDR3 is TGCGCCAGCAGCTCCCTGAGGGGGACAGGTGGCTACAATGAGCAGTTCTTC. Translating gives CASSSLRGTGGYNEQFF.

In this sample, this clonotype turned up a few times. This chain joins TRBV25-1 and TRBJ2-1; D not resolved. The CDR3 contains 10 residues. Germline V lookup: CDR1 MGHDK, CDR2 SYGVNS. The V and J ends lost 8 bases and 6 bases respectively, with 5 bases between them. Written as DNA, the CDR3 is TGTGCCAGCTTGGCCAATGAGCAGTTCTTC. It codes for CASLANEQFF.

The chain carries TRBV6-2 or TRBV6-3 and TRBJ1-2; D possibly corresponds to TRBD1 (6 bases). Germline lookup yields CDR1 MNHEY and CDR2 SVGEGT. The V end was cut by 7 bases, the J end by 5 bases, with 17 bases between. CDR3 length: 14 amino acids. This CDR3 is CASTPPGQPYGYTF. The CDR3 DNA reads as TGTGCCAGCACCCCTCCGGGACAACCTTATGGCTACACCTTC.

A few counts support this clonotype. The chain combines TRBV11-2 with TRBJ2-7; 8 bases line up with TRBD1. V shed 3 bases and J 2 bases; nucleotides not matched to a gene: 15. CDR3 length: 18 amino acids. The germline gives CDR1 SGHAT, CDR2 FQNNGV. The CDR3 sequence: CASSLPAGWDRRTYEQYF. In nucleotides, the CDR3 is TGTGCCAGCAGCTTGCCGGCGGGATGGGACAGGCGGACCTACGAGCAGTACTTC.

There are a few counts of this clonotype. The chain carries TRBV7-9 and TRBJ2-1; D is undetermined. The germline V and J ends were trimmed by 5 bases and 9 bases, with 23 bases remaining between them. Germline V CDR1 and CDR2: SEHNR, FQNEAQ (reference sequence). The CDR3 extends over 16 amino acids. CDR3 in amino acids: CASSGEPGPPPGEQFF. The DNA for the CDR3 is TGTGCCAGCAGCGGTGAACCGGGTCCCCCTCCAGGTGAGCAGTTCTTC.

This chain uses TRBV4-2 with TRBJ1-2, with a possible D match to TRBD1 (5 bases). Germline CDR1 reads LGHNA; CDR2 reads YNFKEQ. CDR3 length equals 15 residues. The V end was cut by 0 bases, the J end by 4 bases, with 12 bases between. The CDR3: CASSQDLGVLYGYTF. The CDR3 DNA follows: TGTGCCAGCAGCCAAGATTTAGGGGTCCTCTATGGCTACACCTTC.

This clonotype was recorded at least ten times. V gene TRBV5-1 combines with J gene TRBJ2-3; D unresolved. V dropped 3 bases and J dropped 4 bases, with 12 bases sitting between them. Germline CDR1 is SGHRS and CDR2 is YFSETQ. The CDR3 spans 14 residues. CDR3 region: CASSSNPAADTQYF. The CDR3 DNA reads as TGCGCCAGCAGCTCAAACCCGGCCGCAGATACGCAGTATTTT.

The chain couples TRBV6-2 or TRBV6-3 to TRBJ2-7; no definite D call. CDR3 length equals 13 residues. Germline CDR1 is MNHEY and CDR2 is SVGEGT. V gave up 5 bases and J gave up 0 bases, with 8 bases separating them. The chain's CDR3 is CASSVMVSYEQYV. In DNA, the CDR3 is TGTGCCAGCAGTGTGATGGTCTCCTACGAGCAGTACGTC.

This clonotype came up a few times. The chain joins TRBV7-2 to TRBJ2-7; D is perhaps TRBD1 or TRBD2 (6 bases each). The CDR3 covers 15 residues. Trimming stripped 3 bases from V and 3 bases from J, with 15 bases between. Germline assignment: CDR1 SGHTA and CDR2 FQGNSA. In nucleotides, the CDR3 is TGTGCCAGCAGCTTGGGGGGCACGAATAGCTACGAGCAGTACGTC. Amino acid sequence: CASSLGGTNSYEQYV.

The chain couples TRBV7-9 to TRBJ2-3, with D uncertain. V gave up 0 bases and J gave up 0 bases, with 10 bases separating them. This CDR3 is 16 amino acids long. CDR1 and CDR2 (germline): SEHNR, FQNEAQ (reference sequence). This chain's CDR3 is CASSLATSLSTDTQYF. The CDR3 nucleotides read TGTGCCAGCAGCTTAGCGACCAGCCTAAGCACAGATACGCAGTATTTT.

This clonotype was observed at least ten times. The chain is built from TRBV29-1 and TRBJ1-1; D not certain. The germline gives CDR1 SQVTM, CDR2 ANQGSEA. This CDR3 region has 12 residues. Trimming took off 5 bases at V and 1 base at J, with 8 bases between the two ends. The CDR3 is CSVSPGNTEAFF. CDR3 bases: TGCAGCGTTAGCCCTGGGAACACTGAAGCTTTCTTT. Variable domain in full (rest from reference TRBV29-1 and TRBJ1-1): SAVISQKPSRDICQRGTSLTIQCQVDSQVTMMFWYRQQPGQSLTLIATANQGSEATYESGFVIDKFPISRPNLTFSTLTVSNMSPEDSSIYLCSVSPGNTEAFFGQGTRLTVV.

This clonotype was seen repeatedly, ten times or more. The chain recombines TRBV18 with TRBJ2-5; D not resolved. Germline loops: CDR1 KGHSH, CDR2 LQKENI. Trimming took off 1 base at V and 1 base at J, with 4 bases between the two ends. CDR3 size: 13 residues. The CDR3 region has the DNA TGTGCCAGCTCACCACGTTCCCAAGAGACCCAGTACTTC. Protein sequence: CASSPRSQETQYF.

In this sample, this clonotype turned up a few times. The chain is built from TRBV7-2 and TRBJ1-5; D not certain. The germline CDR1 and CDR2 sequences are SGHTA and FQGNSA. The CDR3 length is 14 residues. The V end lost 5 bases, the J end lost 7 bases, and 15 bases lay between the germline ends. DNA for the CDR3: TGTGCCAGCAGCATCGCGGAGTCAGTACAGCCCCAGCATTTT. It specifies CASSIAESVQPQHF.

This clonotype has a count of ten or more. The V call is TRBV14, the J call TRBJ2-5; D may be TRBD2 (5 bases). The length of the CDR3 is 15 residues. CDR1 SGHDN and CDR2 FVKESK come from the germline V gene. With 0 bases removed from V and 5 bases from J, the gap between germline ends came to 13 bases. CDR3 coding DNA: TGTGCCAGCAGCCAAGAGGAGGAAGGGTCGGAGACCCAGTACTTC. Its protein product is CASSQEEEGSETQYF.

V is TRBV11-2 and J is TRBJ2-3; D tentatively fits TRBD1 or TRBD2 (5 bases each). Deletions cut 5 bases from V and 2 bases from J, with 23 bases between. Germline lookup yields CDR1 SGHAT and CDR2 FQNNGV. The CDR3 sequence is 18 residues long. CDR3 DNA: TGTGCCAGCAGCCGACATCGGGACCACCCCACCGTCACAGATACGCAGTATTTT. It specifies CASSRHRDHPTVTDTQYF. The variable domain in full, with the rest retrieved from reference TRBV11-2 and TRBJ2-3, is EAGVAQSPRYKIIEKRQSVAFWCNPISGHATLYWYQQILGQGPKLLIQFQNNGVVDDSQLPKDRFSAERLKGVDSTLKIQPAKLEDSAVYLCASSRHRDHPTVTDTQYFGPGTRLTVL.

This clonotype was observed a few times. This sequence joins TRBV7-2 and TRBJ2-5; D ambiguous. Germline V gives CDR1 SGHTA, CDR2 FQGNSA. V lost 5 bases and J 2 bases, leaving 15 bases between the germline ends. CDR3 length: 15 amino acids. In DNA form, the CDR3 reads TGTGCCAGCAGCCCTGGAGAACGAAGGCAAGAGACCCAGTACTTC. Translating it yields CASSPGERRQETQYF.

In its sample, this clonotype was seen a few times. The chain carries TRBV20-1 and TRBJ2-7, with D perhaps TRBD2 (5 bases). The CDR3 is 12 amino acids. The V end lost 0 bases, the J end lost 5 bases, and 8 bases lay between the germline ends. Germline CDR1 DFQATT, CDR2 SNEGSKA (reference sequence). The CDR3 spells CSARDWTDEQYF. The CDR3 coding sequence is TGCAGTGCTAGAGATTGGACTGACGAGCAGTACTTC.

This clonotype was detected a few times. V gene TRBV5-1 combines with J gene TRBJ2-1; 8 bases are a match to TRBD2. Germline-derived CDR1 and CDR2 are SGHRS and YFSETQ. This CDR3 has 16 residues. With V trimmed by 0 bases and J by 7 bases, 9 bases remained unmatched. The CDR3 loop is CASSLEWTSFINEQFF. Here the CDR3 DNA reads TGCGCCAGCAGCTTGGAATGGACTAGCTTCATTAATGAGCAGTTCTTC.

The chain's CDR3 is CASSSRVRLEAFF. For the CDR3, the DNA is TGTGCCAGCAGCAGTCGGGTTCGACTTGAAGCTTTCTTT. The genes are TRBV12-3 or TRBV12-4 and TRBJ1-1; D is undetermined. V lost 6 bases and J 7 bases, leaving 15 bases between the germline ends. The CDR3 is 13 residues long.

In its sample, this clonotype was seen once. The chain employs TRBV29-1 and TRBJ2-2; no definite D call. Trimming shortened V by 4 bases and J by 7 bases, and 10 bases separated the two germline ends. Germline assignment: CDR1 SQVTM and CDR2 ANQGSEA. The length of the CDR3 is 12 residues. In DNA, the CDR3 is TGCAGCGTTGGAAGGTCGAGCGGGGAGCTGTTTTTT. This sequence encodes CSVGRSSGELFF.

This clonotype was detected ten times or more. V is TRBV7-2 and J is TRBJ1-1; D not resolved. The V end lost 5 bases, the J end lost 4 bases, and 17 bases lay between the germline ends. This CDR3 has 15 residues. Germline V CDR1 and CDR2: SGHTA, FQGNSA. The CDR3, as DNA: TGTGCCAGCAGCCCCCCACGCAGTATCAGCACTGAAGCTTTCTTT. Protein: CASSPPRSISTEAFF.

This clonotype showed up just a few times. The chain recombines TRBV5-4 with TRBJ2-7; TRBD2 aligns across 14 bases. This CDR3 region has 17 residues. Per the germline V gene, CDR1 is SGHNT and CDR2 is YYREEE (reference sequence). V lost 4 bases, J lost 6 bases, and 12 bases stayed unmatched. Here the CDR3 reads CASSQTSGGAARFEQYF. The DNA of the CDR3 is TGTGCCAGCAGCCAGACTAGCGGGGGGGCCGCTCGTTTCGAGCAGTACTTC.

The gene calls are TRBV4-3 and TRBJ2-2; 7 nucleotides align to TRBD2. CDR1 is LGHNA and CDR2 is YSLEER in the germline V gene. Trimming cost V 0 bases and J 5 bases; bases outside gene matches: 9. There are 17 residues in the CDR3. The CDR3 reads CASSQDENWGGTGELFF. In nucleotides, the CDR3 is TGCGCCAGCAGCCAAGATGAAAACTGGGGGGGAACCGGGGAGCTGTTTTTT.

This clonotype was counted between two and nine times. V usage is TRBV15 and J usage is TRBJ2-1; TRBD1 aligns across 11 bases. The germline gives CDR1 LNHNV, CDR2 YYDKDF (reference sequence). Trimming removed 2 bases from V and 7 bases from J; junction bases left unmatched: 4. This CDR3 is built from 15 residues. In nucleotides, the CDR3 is TGTGCCACCAGCAGATACCGGGACAGGGGGAATGAGCAGTTCTTC. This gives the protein CATSRYRDRGNEQFF.